Below, 26 T cell receptor beta chains from the same sample are listed, as sequenced in a study of blood T cell repertoires in COVID-19. Clones were read by immunoSEQ multiplex PCR, and TCRdb kept only the in-frame ones, dropping some. The sample lists over 150,000 clones, roughly 83% occurring once. Sample: peripheral blood. The receptor set was obtained from a woman older than 75 with active or convalescent COVID-19.

This chain links TRBV19 with TRBJ1-1, with TRBD1 matching 7 bases. This CDR3 comprises 14 residues. Germline CDR1 and CDR2: LNHDA and SQIVND (reference sequence). V lost 6 bases and J lost 10; bases outside the gene matches: 14. CDR3 coding DNA: TGTGCCAGTAGACTGGACAGGACCGAGTTGGGAGCTTTCTTT. This sequence encodes CASRLDRTELGAFF.

The V gene is TRBV13, the J gene TRBJ1-1; 8 bases map to TRBD1. CDR3 length: 18 residues. V lost 1 base to trimming and J lost 4 bases; unmatched junction nucleotides: 14. Looked up from germline, CDR1 is PRHDT and CDR2 is FYEKMQ (reference sequence). The CDR3 is CASSLEPGGAVWVTEAFF. Written as DNA, the CDR3 is TGTGCCAGCAGCTTAGAACCAGGGGGCGCGGTATGGGTCACTGAAGCTTTCTTT.

J is TRBJ2-1 and V is TRBV7-6, with D possibly being TRBD1 (5 bases). The CDR3 length is 15 residues. Germline V gene data show CDR1 as SGHVS and CDR2 as FNYEAQ. V was trimmed by 4 bases and J by 2 bases, leaving 12 bases between them. CDR3 sequence reads: CASSSPGKTYNEQFF. The DNA of the CDR3 is TGTGCCAGCAGCTCCCCAGGGAAAACCTACAATGAGCAGTTCTTC.

This clone was seen a handful of times. The rearrangement uses TRBV19 and TRBJ2-1; maybe TRBD1 (6 bases). V shed 6 bases and J shed 10 bases, with 19 bases lying between them. This CDR3 region has 14 residues. CDR1 LNHDA and CDR2 SQIVND come from the germline V gene (reference sequence). The CDR3 coding sequence is TGTGCCAGTAGCCCGGGGCAGGGGTTCAGGGAGCAGTTCTTC. The encoded protein is CASSPGQGFREQFF.

This CDR3 reads CASSQDRSPLSTDTQYF. As DNA, the CDR3 is TGCGCCAGCAGCCAAGATAGAAGCCCATTGAGCACAGATACGCAGTATTTT. The genes are TRBV4-3 and TRBJ2-3, with D unresolved. The CDR3 covers 17 residues. The germline CDR1 and CDR2 sequences are LGHNA and YSLEER. V was shortened by 0 bases and J by 0 bases, with 13 bases between the two germline ends.

This chain joins TRBV4-1 and TRBJ2-1; TRBD2 agrees at 14 bases. The CDR3 is 16 amino acids. The J segment lost 6 bases and the V segment lost 2 bases, leaving 3 bases of the junction unmatched. CDR1 is MGHRA, CDR2 YSYEKL, per germline. The CDR3 region has the DNA TGCGCCAGCAGCCAAATGGGACTAGCGGGGGTCAATGAGCAGTTCTTC. This codes for CASSQMGLAGVNEQFF.

This clone was counted a single time. The V gene is TRBV27, the J gene TRBJ2-7; 7 bases agree with TRBD1. V trimming: 5 bases; J trimming: 2 bases; junction bases outside the gene matches: 12. The CDR3 is 16 amino acids. The germline V gene has CDR1 MNHEY and CDR2 SMNVEV (reference sequence). The CDR3 loop reads CASSPNPDRATYEQYF. The CDR3 DNA is TGTGCCAGCAGTCCTAACCCCGACAGGGCCACCTACGAGCAGTACTTC.

This chain connects TRBV3-1 (or the pseudogene TRBV3-2) to TRBJ1-2, with TRBD1 matching 7 bases. V was clipped by 8 bases and J by 8 bases; unmatched bases: 8. Germline-derived CDR1 and CDR2 are LGHDT and YNNKEL (reference sequence). The CDR3 totals 12 residues. CDR3 in DNA: TGTGCCAGCGGTACAGGGGTGTCCGGCTACACCTTC. It codes for CASGTGVSGYTF.

The chain joins TRBV6-5 to TRBJ1-3; D ambiguous. Germline V gene data show CDR1 as MNHEY and CDR2 as SVGAGI. The CDR3 sequence is 15 residues long. The germline V and J ends were trimmed by 0 bases and 2 bases, with 8 bases remaining between them. The CDR3 nucleotides read TGTGCCAGCAGTTACTCGAGGACTACTGGAAACACCATATATTTT. It codes for CASSYSRTTGNTIYF.

The chain links TRBV6-2 or TRBV6-3 to TRBJ1-5, with 9 nucleotides matching TRBD1. Germline V gene data show CDR1 as MNHEY and CDR2 as SVGEGT. The CDR3 has 15 amino acids. V was pared by 6 bases and J by 4 bases, with 7 bases of the junction left unmatched. CDR3 in amino acids: CASSWGGTGNQPQHF. CDR3 coding DNA: TGTGCCAGCAGCTGGGGAGGGACAGGGAATCAGCCCCAGCATTTT.

The chain joins TRBV10-3 to TRBJ1-5, with 7 bases aligning to TRBD1. Germline CDR1 ENHRY, CDR2 SYGVKD. This CDR3 comprises 14 residues. The V and J ends lost 8 bases and 3 bases, in that order; junction bases with no gene match: 7. The CDR3 sequence is CAIGKGQNNQPQHF. CDR3 in DNA: TGTGCCATCGGAAAGGGACAGAACAATCAGCCCCAGCATTTT.

The V gene is TRBV11-3, the J gene TRBJ2-7; 9 bases map to TRBD2. V lost 4 bases and J lost 5; bases outside the gene matches: 15. In germline, CDR1 is SGHNT, CDR2 YENEEA. This CDR3 contains 17 residues. DNA of the CDR3: TGTGCCAGCAGCTCCCCCGTATTAGCGGGGGTGTTGGACGAGCAGTACTTC. It is translated as CASSSPVLAGVLDEQYF.

This sequence joins TRBV10-3 and TRBJ2-7; 8 bases are shared with TRBD2. V lost 3 bases, J lost 4 bases, and 5 bases stayed unmatched. The CDR3 runs to 14 residues. CDR1 is ENHRY and CDR2 is SYGVKD in the germline V gene. The CDR3 sequence is CAISDSGGQYEQYF. CDR3 nucleotides: TGTGCCATCAGTGACAGCGGGGGCCAATACGAGCAGTACTTC.

As regards this clone: It is likely a read error, because the conserved phenylalanine at the end of the CDR3 is missing. The limits of the CDR3 on the DNA are not certain, so only TCRdb's listed CDR3 is given. The chain links TRBV28 to TRBJ1-6. The CDR3 has 12 amino acids, counting both end residues. The germline CDR1 and CDR2 sequences are MDHEN and SYDVKM. The CDR3 here is CASSTGGFTPPL.

The chain has TRBV6-2 or TRBV6-3 and TRBJ2-2, with 7 bases identical to TRBD1. This CDR3 is 15 amino acids long. The germline gives CDR1 MNHEY, CDR2 SVGEGT. J gave up 5 bases and V 5 bases, and 8 bases lay outside the gene matches. The CDR3 region has the DNA TGTGCCAGCAGTCAACAGGCAGGGGGAACCGGGGAGCTGTTTTTT. This translates into CASSQQAGGTGELFF.

The rearrangement joins TRBV5-1 to TRBJ2-7, with 10 bases fitting TRBD1. V lost 2 bases, J lost 0 bases, and 20 bases stayed unmatched. Germline V CDR1 and CDR2: SGHRS, YFSETQ. The CDR3 runs 21 residues. DNA of the CDR3: TGCGCCAGCAGCTTCCCGATCCTCCGGGACAGGGGATCTCCGAGCTCCTACGAGCAGTACTTC. It codes for CASSFPILRDRGSPSSYEQYF.

The genes are TRBV7-3 and TRBJ2-7, with D maybe TRBD1 (6 bases). The CDR3 contains 15 residues. The V end lost 2 bases, the J end lost 2 bases, and 13 bases lay between the germline ends. Germline V lookup: CDR1 SGHTA, CDR2 FQGTGA. The CDR3 DNA sequence: TGTGCCAGCAGCTTATCACAGGGATTTCCCTACGAGCAGTACTTC. As protein: CASSLSQGFPYEQYF.

This chain connects TRBV6-1 to TRBJ1-1; D is perhaps TRBD1 (5 bases). Germline CDR1 reads MNHNS; CDR2 reads SASEGT. The CDR3 consists of 13 residues. Deletions cut 2 bases from V and 5 bases from J, with 9 bases between. The CDR3 coding sequence is TGTGCCAGCAGTGAAATGGAGGGGACTGAAGCTTTCTTT. Its protein product is CASSEMEGTEAFF.

The chain carries TRBV4-2 and TRBJ2-5; 7 bases are a match to TRBD2. Trimming removed 0 bases from V and 3 bases from J; junction bases left unmatched: 7. The CDR3 is made up of 16 amino acids. The germline V gene encodes CDR1 LGHNA and CDR2 YNFKEQ. The CDR3 region has the DNA TGTGCCAGCAGCCAAGAACCGACTAGCCCCAAAGAGACCCAGTACTTC. This translates into CASSQEPTSPKETQYF.

The gene calls are TRBV27 and TRBJ1-1; tentatively, D is TRBD1 (6 bases). Germline-derived CDR1 and CDR2 are MNHEY and SMNVEV (reference sequence). The CDR3 loop spans 16 amino acids. Deletions cut 6 bases from V and 4 bases from J, with 21 bases between. The CDR3 sequence is CASSPDTNRVSTEAFF. In nucleotides, the CDR3 is TGTGCCAGCAGCCCCGATACCAACAGGGTCTCCACTGAAGCTTTCTTT.

The chain employs TRBV6-5 and TRBJ1-5; D not resolved. V lost 6 bases and J 6 bases, leaving 9 bases between the germline ends. The germline V gene encodes CDR1 MNHEY and CDR2 SVGAGI. The CDR3 runs to 12 residues. CDR3 nucleotides: TGTGCCAGCAGGGGTTCAGGTCAGCCCCAGCATTTT. It codes for CASRGSGQPQHF.

The J gene is TRBJ1-1, the V gene TRBV6-5; no definite D call. The CDR3 has 14 residues. Germline CDR1 is MNHEY and CDR2 is SVGAGI. V dropped 4 bases and J dropped 6 bases, with 15 bases sitting between them. In nucleotides, the CDR3 is TGTGCCAGCAGTTTTACGTCGCGGTTGGCTGAAGCTTTCTTT. Its translation: CASSFTSRLAEAFF.

The chain carries TRBV15 and TRBJ1-4; 10 bases are shared with TRBD1. The CDR3 totals 14 residues. Per the germline V gene, CDR1 is LNHNV and CDR2 is YYDKDF (reference sequence). V lost 4 bases to trimming and J lost 6 bases; unmatched junction nucleotides: 2. CDR3 residues: CATSTGTGDEKLFF. CDR3 nucleotides: TGTGCCACCAGCACCGGGACAGGGGATGAAAAACTGTTTTTT.

This chain uses TRBV10-3 with TRBJ2-3; 14 bases match TRBD2. In germline, CDR1 is ENHRY, CDR2 SYGVKD. This CDR3 is built from 15 residues. J was trimmed by 4 bases and V by 10 bases; bases with no gene match: 7. DNA of the CDR3: TGTGCCACCGCGGGGGGACTAGCGGGGGCAGATACGCAGTATTTT. Protein product: CATAGGLAGADTQYF.

In this sample, this clone turned up once. The chain has TRBV7-6 and TRBJ1-1, with 8 bases that match TRBD1. With 5 bases clipped from V and 7 bases from J, the junction kept 9 bases outside the gene matches. This CDR3 has 14 residues. CDR1 and CDR2 from the germline V gene are SGHVS and FNYEAQ. The CDR3 here is CASSPSRGPNEAFF. CDR3 nucleotides: TGTGCCAGCAGCCCATCCAGGGGGCCAAATGAAGCTTTCTTT. The full variable domain, completed using reference TRBV7-6 and TRBJ1-1, is GAGVSQSPRYKVTKRGQDVALRCDPISGHVSLYWYRQALGQGPEFLTYFNYEAQQDKSGLPNDRFSAERPEGSISTLTIQRTEQRDSAMYRCASSPSRGPNEAFFGQGTRLTVV.

This chain joins TRBV23-1 and TRBJ1-4, with 7 bases aligning to TRBD1. TRBV23-1 is given ORF status, its function remaining uncertain. V was pared by 5 bases and J by 5 bases, with 14 bases of the junction left unmatched. This CDR3 spans 17 amino acids. The CDR3 loop reads CASSYLETGQRNEKLFF. For the CDR3, the DNA is TGCGCCAGCAGTTATCTAGAAACGGGACAGCGGAATGAAAAACTGTTTTTT.